Detailed here is one T cell receptor beta chain. The CDR3 is cut off 3 residues early in the read; its end comes from the germline J gene. Dot-blot hybridization genotyped cervical HPV amplified with MY09/MY11 PCR. The CDR3 is made up of 13 amino acids. V lost 8 bases to trimming and J lost 1 base, with 10 bases between them. Per germline, CDR1 SNHLY and CDR2 FYNNEI. The sample is drawn from a study of T cells in women clearing cervical HPV infection. Study-level information: Case blood was drawn when the lesion was first found; control blood after infection became undetectable.

TCRdb keeps only in-frame clones here, not all; method: immunoSEQ multiplex PCR. This table lists about 39,000 clones. The chain carries TRBV2 and TRBJ2-3; D call uncertain. Specimen: blood buffy coat. The source is a woman aged 18 to 75 with a cervical HPV16 infection that either progressed to CIN3+ or cleared (not recorded which). The CDR3 bases that were read are TGTGCCAGCCTTCCGCAGGGCACAGATACG. Translating it yields CASLPQGTDT. The whole CDR3 region reads CASLPQGTDTQYF.